This TCR beta chain was observed in a study of T-cell memory formation after mild COVID-19. Findings and limits, study-wide: Memory sampled before infection contained some responding clones, suggesting cross-reactive memory joined. Contracting CD4+ clones sat mainly in CM and EM; CD8+ in EMRA.

CDR1 is SGHDT and CDR2 is YYEEEE in the germline V gene. The ends were cut back, 1 base at V and 4 bases at J, with 12 bases in the middle. The CDR3 has 15 residues. TCRdb re-analysed the 5' RACE reads in MiXCR, keeping a single row per CDR3 protein. The data contain roughly 340,000 distinct CDR3 sequences, 20% to 25% of them singletons. In this sample, this clonotype turned up many times. Its matching antigen is unknown. The chain links TRBV5-6 to TRBJ1-3; D ambiguous. Sequencing was done on a sample of PBMCs or a T cell subset sorted from them (not recorded which). This TCR came from a man aged 18 to 29 who had mild COVID-19 (a few samples of this study predate the infection). Cell type and time point are not known. As DNA, the CDR3 is TGTGCCAGCAGCTTGTTCGGCCTCACAGGAAACACCATATATTTT. It encodes CASSLFGLTGNTIYF.